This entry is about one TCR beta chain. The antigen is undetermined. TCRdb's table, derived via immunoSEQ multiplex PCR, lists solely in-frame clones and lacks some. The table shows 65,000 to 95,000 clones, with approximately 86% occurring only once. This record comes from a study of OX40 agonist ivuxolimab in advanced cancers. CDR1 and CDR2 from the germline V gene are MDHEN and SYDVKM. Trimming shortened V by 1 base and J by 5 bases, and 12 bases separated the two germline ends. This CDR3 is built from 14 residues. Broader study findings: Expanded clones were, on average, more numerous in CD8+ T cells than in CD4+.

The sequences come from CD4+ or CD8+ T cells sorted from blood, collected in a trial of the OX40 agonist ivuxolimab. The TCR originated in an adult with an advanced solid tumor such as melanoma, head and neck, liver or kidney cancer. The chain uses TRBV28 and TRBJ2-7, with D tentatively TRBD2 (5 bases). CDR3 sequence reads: CASSLFDSGDEQYF. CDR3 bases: TGTGCCAGCAGTTTATTCGACTCCGGGGACGAGCAGTACTTC.